This TCR beta chain was identified in a study of blood T cell repertoires in COVID-19. Study context: Sites in the United States, Italy and Spain provided acute and convalescent COVID-19 samples.

Clones were sequenced by immunoSEQ multiplex PCR, and TCRdb holds only the in-frame ones, with some missing. The data contain around 250,000 clones, 84% of them singletons. Symptom resolution, clearance, or two negative PCRs marked the recovered donors of Cohort 3. The CDR3 spans 18 residues. CDR1 SGHTA and CDR2 FQGTGA come from the germline V gene. V was clipped by 4 bases and J by 5 bases; unmatched bases: 17. The TCR comes from a man between 50 and 59 years old who had recovered from COVID-19. Sequenced input: PBMCs or T cells enriched from blood (not recorded which). This rearrangement joins TRBV7-3 to TRBJ2-1; 7 bases are a match to TRBD1. Here the CDR3 reads CASSSPGTDHSGHNEQFF. The CDR3 region has the DNA TGTGCCAGCAGCTCACCCGGGACAGATCACTCTGGCCACAATGAGCAGTTCTTC.